The source of this T cell receptor (beta chain) is a study of shared clonotypes between healthy human individuals. The study, taken as a whole, reports: With few donors, the genetic and exposure-history diversity represented was limited. When naive CD4 clonotypes were compared across a few donors, around 5% were shared.

CD8 cells classed as naive were CD45RO-negative and positively selected for CCR7, excluding terminally differentiated effector memory CD45RA+ cells. V lost 1 base and J lost 6; bases outside the gene matches: 5. The CDR3 has 16 amino acids. Germline V gene lookup returns CDR1 MGHRA and CDR2 YSYEKL. Comments on this clone: Antigen unknown.

Genomic DNA belonging to each subset was distributed in equal measure over several immunoSEQ plates. Sorted-subset replicate PCRs used 200 ng DNA, some 31,000 T cell genomes. Assay: immunoSEQ multiplex PCR; the TCRdb copy retains only in-frame clones and omits some. Of around 2.1 million clones in the sample, just over 90% were seen once. The source material was naive CD8+ T cells from PBMCs. This sequence originates from a young man in good health. Some clones in this sample may be carry-over from other donors' samples. The rearrangement joins TRBV4-1 to TRBJ2-1, with 11 bases that match TRBD2. CDR3 nucleotide sequence: TGCGCCAGCAGCCAAGTAGGTAGCGGGAGGGCCAATGAGCAGTTCTTC. Translated: CASSQVGSGRANEQFF.